The rows below give T cell receptor beta chains drawn from one sample of a study of cytomegalovirus exposure and HLA in healthy donors. The protocol was immunoSEQ multiplex PCR, while the TCRdb copy is restricted to in-frame clones and leaves out a portion. Found here are 200,000 to 300,000 clones, more than 85% of them singletons; the top ten hold about 12%. Sample: PBMCs. The source of these receptors is a man aged 18-30 years in good health and CMV-seropositive. Both conserved end residues are part of each CDR3. A D gene is named only where the DNA matches it firmly. Clone size, where shown, is once, few, many, or a class for clones that have expanded.

CASSPRLGYNEQFF | TGTGCCAGCAGCCCACGACTAGGTTACAATGAGCAGTTCTTC | - | TRBV7-9 | - | TRBJ2-1 | 14
CASSLGRGGPYEQYF | TGTGCCAGCAGCTTAGGCCGGGGGGGCCCTTACGAGCAGTACTTC | - | TRBV13 | TRBD2 | TRBJ2-7 | 15
CASSDRGHQVYEQYF | TGTGCCAGCAGTGACCGGGGCCACCAAGTTTACGAGCAGTACTTC | - | TRBV2 | - | TRBJ2-7 | 15
CASSLRQTNYGYTF | TGTGCCAGCAGCCTCCGACAGACAAACTATGGCTACACCTTC | - | TRBV4-2 | - | TRBJ1-2 | 14
CASSQTRVYGYTF | TGTGCCAGCAGCCAAACCAGGGTGTATGGCTACACCTTC | - | TRBV28 | - | TRBJ1-2 | 13
CASSLQVGGYEQYF | TGTGCCAGCAGCCTGCAGGTCGGAGGCTACGAGCAGTACTTC | - | TRBV14 | - | TRBJ2-7 | 14
CASSPPMSTDTQYF | TGTGCCAGCTCACCACCGATGAGCACAGATACGCAGTATTTT | - | TRBV18 | - | TRBJ2-3 | 14
CASSEAGSQPQHF | TGTGCCAGCAGTGAAGCAGGGTCTCAGCCCCAGCATTTT | - | TRBV6-1 | - | TRBJ1-5 | 13
CASSREVTGNYGYTF | TGCGCCAGCAGCCGAGAGGTAACAGGGAACTATGGCTACACCTTC | few | TRBV4-1 | - | TRBJ1-2 | 15
CASSLRLAGFNEQFF | TGTGCCAGCAGTTTAAGGCTAGCGGGATTCAATGAGCAGTTCTTC | - | TRBV27 | TRBD2 | TRBJ2-1 | 15
CASSLDYGGSYEQYF | TGTGCCAGCAGCTTAGATTACGGAGGTTCCTACGAGCAGTACTTC | - | TRBV11-2 | - | TRBJ2-7 | 15
CASRRTPGQGAVDGYTF | TGTGCCAGCAGAAGGACACCGGGACAGGGGGCGGTTGATGGCTACACCTTC | few | TRBV2 | TRBD1 | TRBJ1-2 | 17
CASSLARGYEQYF | TGTGCCAGCAGCTTGGCCAGGGGCTACGAGCAGTACTTC | - | TRBV5-5 | - | TRBJ2-7 | 13
CSVNFNYGYTF | TGCAGCGTTAACTTTAACTATGGCTACACCTTC | many | TRBV29-1 | - | TRBJ1-2 | 11
CASSSGGDEAFF | TGTGCCAGCAGTTCGGGGGGGGATGAAGCTTTCTTT | - | TRBV6-6 | - | TRBJ1-1 | 12
CASSQDRGTGELFF | TGCGCCAGCAGCCAGGACAGGGGCACCGGGGAGCTGTTTTTT | - | TRBV4-1 | TRBD1 | TRBJ2-2 | 14
CASSPIRTGGGYTF | TGTGCCAGCAGTCCTATCCGGACAGGTGGTGGCTACACCTTC | few | TRBV27 | TRBD1 | TRBJ1-2 | 14
CSVEQWRAGGVGETQYF | TGCAGCGTTGAGCAGTGGCGAGCGGGAGGTGTGGGAGAGACCCAGTACTTC | - | TRBV29-1 | TRBD2 | TRBJ2-5 | 17
CASRQGQGGTGELFF | TGTGCCAGCAGGCAAGGACAGGGAGGCACCGGGGAGCTGTTTTTT | - | TRBV6-5 | TRBD1 | TRBJ2-2 | 15
CASSDGADPTGGGTDTQYF | TGTGCCAGCAGTGACGGCGCGGATCCGACCGGGGGGGGCACAGATACGCAGTATTTT | - | TRBV6-4 | TRBD2 | TRBJ2-3 | 19
CASSYSMTGNTEAFF | TGTGCCAGCAGTTATTCGATGACGGGGAACACTGAAGCTTTCTTT | - | TRBV6-5 | - | TRBJ1-1 | 15
CASSQVGTSGTDTQYF | TGCGCCAGCAGCCAAGTGGGGACTAGCGGCACAGATACGCAGTATTTT | - | TRBV4-1 | TRBD2 | TRBJ2-3 | 16
CAWRGVGGDTQYF | TGTGCCTGGAGAGGGGTCGGAGGAGATACGCAGTATTTT | - | TRBV30 | - | TRBJ2-3 | 13
CASSSTGGRGQPQHF | TGTGCCAGCAGCTCAACAGGGGGCAGGGGTCAGCCCCAGCATTTT | - | TRBV7-6 | TRBD1 | TRBJ1-5 | 15
CASSLSFDEQYF | TGCGCCAGCAGCTTGAGTTTTGACGAGCAGTACTTC | - | TRBV5-1 | - | TRBJ2-7 | 12
CASSEPSETGELFF | TGTGCCAGCAGTGAGCCTAGCGAAACCGGGGAGCTGTTTTTT | - | TRBV2 | - | TRBJ2-2 | 14
CASSQGLSTNEKLFF | TGCGCCAGCAGCCAGGGCCTCTCAACTAATGAAAAACTGTTTTTT | - | TRBV4-1 | - | TRBJ1-4 | 15
CASSLGQGISEQYF | TGTGCCAGCAGCCTGGGACAGGGAATCAGTGAGCAGTACTTC | - | TRBV7-8 | TRBD1 | TRBJ2-7 | 14
CASRPDLAGRDTQYF | TGTGCCAGCCGCCCCGATCTAGCGGGACGAGATACGCAGTATTTT | - | TRBV2 | TRBD2 | TRBJ2-3 | 15
CASSDPLGTGDDGYTF | TGTGCCAGCAGCGACCCCCTAGGGACAGGGGACGATGGCTACACCTTC | - | TRBV2 | TRBD1 | TRBJ1-2 | 16
CASSLAGITDTQYF | TGTGCCAGCAGCTTAGCGGGGATCACAGATACGCAGTATTTT | - | TRBV7-9 | - | TRBJ2-3 | 14
CASSVGAALPTDTQYF | TGCGCCAGCAGTGTAGGGGCTGCCTTACCCACAGATACGCAGTATTTT | - | TRBV10-2 | - | TRBJ2-3 | 16
CASSYSVGEKLFF | TGTGCCAGCAGTTACTCGGTTGGGGAAAAACTGTTTTTT | - | TRBV6-5 | - | TRBJ1-4 | 13
CASSLDSYNEQFF | TGCGCCAGCAGCTTGGACAGCTACAATGAGCAGTTCTTC | - | TRBV5-1 | - | TRBJ2-1 | 13
CASGFGNEQFF | TGTGCTAGTGGTTTCGGCAATGAGCAGTTCTTC | - | TRBV12-5 | - | TRBJ2-1 | 11
CASRSLAGQDNEQFF | TGTGCCAGCAGGTCGCTAGCGGGACAAGACAATGAGCAGTTCTTC | - | TRBV11-2 | TRBD2 | TRBJ2-1 | 15
CASRDSGWGGQNEQFF | TGTGCCAGCAGGGATAGCGGGTGGGGGGGCCAGAATGAGCAGTTCTTC | - | TRBV2 | - | TRBJ2-1 | 16
CASSKDGAFEQYF | TGTGCCAGCAGCAAAGATGGGGCGTTCGAGCAGTACTTC | - | TRBV21-1 | - | TRBJ2-7 | 13
CATRNTGYNQPQHF | TGTGCCACCAGAAACACAGGGTACAATCAGCCCCAGCATTTT | - | TRBV15 | - | TRBJ1-5 | 14
CASSYDLANFNEQYF | TGTGCCAGCAGTTACGACCTAGCGAACTTCAACGAGCAGTACTTC | - | TRBV6-6 | - | TRBJ2-7 | 15
CASSLAGSNYGYTF | TGTGCCAGCAGCTTGGCAGGTTCTAACTATGGCTACACCTTC | - | TRBV5-6 | - | TRBJ1-2 | 14
CASSELGTYNEQFF | TGTGCCAGCAGTGAATTGGGGACTTACAATGAGCAGTTCTTC | - | TRBV2 | - | TRBJ2-1 | 14
CAIRGALTGINGYTF | TGTGCCATCAGGGGGGCCCTGACAGGGATTAACGGCTACACCTTC | many | TRBV10-3 | TRBD1 | TRBJ1-2 | 15
CASSPNRGDGYTF | TGTGCCAGCTCACCGAACAGGGGAGATGGCTACACCTTC | - | TRBV18 | TRBD1 | TRBJ1-2 | 13
CASSVGHMNTEAFF | TGTGCCAGCAGCGTGGGACACATGAACACTGAAGCTTTCTTT | - | TRBV5-4 | - | TRBJ1-1 | 14
CASSLAATPQETQYF | TGTGCCAGCAGTTTGGCTGCTACTCCCCAAGAGACCCAGTACTTC | - | TRBV27 | - | TRBJ2-5 | 15
CASSEVQRSYNEQFF | TGTGCCAGCAGTGAAGTCCAGCGGAGCTACAATGAGCAGTTCTTC | - | TRBV6-1 | - | TRBJ2-1 | 15
CASSEIGGRQNIQYF | TGTGCCAGCAGTGAAATTGGAGGGCGGCAAAACATTCAGTACTTC | once | TRBV28 | - | TRBJ2-4 | 15
CASTTRAASGNEQFF | TGTGCCAGCACCACACGTGCGGCCTCGGGCAATGAGCAGTTCTTC | - | TRBV6-6 | - | TRBJ2-1 | 15
CAWSGVTSGETQYF | TGTGCCTGGAGTGGTGTTACGTCGGGGGAGACCCAGTACTTC | - | TRBV30 | - | TRBJ2-5 | 14
CASSPFRQGGSEKLFF | TGTGCCAGCAGCCCTTTTCGACAGGGGGGGAGCGAAAAACTGTTTTTT | - | TRBV9 | TRBD1 | TRBJ1-4 | 16
CASSPGGPLGNEQYF | TGTGCCAGCAGCCCGGGGGGGCCCCTTGGGAACGAGCAGTACTTC | - | TRBV5-6 | TRBD2 | TRBJ2-7 | 15